A selection of T cell receptor beta chains follows, all from one sample in a study of blood T cells in healthy people across ages. TCRdb reanalysed the 5' RACE reads using MiXCR and keeps one entry per CDR3 protein. This table has around 870,000 distinct CDR3 sequences, 25% to 30% appearing once. Material for sequencing was blood. The receptor set was obtained from an elderly woman in good health. The conserved cysteine and the conserved F or W are not part of the CDR3 here. Each record gives: clone size, V gene, J gene, CDR3 protein. Clone size, where shown, is once, few, many, or a class for clones that have expanded.

clone size: many
V gene: TRBV7-9
J gene: TRBJ2-5
CDR3 protein: ASSLAGPLETQY

clone size: NA
V gene: TRBV12-3/TRBV12-4
J gene: TRBJ1-5
CDR3 protein: ASSLGRGKALADQPQH

clone size: many
V gene: TRBV15
J gene: TRBJ2-5
CDR3 protein: ATSRGALGETQY

clone size: many
V gene: TRBV5-1
J gene: TRBJ2-3
CDR3 protein: ASSQRPTGGTVDTQY

clone size: NA
V gene: TRBV11-3
J gene: TRBJ2-3
CDR3 protein: ACSWTVSTDTQY

clone size: many
V gene: TRBV28
J gene: TRBJ2-7
CDR3 protein: ASSSQRGGAYEQY

clone size: NA
V gene: TRBV7-2
J gene: TRBJ2-2
CDR3 protein: ASSLAWGSGGELF

clone size: NA
V gene: TRBV5-1
J gene: TRBJ1-1
CDR3 protein: ASSLGDRVLTEAF

clone size: many
V gene: TRBV6-2/TRBV6-3
J gene: TRBJ2-1
CDR3 protein: ASSYSSSGASYNEQF

clone size: many
V gene: TRBV4-1
J gene: TRBJ1-2
CDR3 protein: ASSQDPARTYGYT

clone size: NA
V gene: TRBV24-1
J gene: TRBJ2-3
CDR3 protein: ATSGPALEGEGDTQY

clone size: many
V gene: TRBV7-2
J gene: TRBJ2-3
CDR3 protein: ALGQGVDTQY

clone size: many
V gene: TRBV7-9
J gene: TRBJ2-1
CDR3 protein: ASSFTLVSGLTYNEQF

clone size: many
V gene: TRBV7-2
J gene: TRBJ2-7
CDR3 protein: ASSSYGTGAPSYEQY

clone size: NA
V gene: TRBV12-3/TRBV12-4
J gene: TRBJ2-3
CDR3 protein: ASSGREGPDTQY

clone size: medium-sized
V gene: TRBV13
J gene: TRBJ2-4
CDR3 protein: ASSLGENIQY

clone size: NA
V gene: TRBV7-2
J gene: TRBJ2-3
CDR3 protein: ASSLADSGTTDTQY

clone size: few
V gene: TRBV7-9
J gene: TRBJ2-3
CDR3 protein: ASSLNGQSTDTQY

clone size: NA
V gene: TRBV6-1
J gene: TRBJ2-3
CDR3 protein: ASWRGLAGGPGTDTQY

clone size: many
V gene: TRBV30
J gene: TRBJ2-3
CDR3 protein: AWSYSGATDTQY

clone size: NA
V gene: TRBV12-3/TRBV12-4
J gene: TRBJ2-4
CDR3 protein: ASEVGEGYNELY

clone size: NA
V gene: TRBV7-8
J gene: TRBJ1-2
CDR3 protein: ASSLAPGGDYGYT

clone size: NA
V gene: TRBV10-3
J gene: TRBJ1-3
CDR3 protein: AILGSGNTIY

clone size: many
V gene: TRBV7-8
J gene: TRBJ2-5
CDR3 protein: ASSRHGTSQETQY

clone size: NA
V gene: TRBV6-5
J gene: TRBJ2-1
CDR3 protein: ASSYSKGLAGGNYNEQF

clone size: many
V gene: TRBV14
J gene: TRBJ2-5
CDR3 protein: ASSRGGQNQETQY

clone size: many
V gene: TRBV6-1
J gene: TRBJ2-7
CDR3 protein: ASSGEWDYEQY

clone size: few
V gene: TRBV6-2/TRBV6-3
J gene: TRBJ1-5
CDR3 protein: ASRPGGPSNQPQH

clone size: many
V gene: TRBV7-2
J gene: TRBJ2-7
CDR3 protein: ASSRGLGSYEQY

clone size: many
V gene: TRBV3-1
J gene: TRBJ2-4
CDR3 protein: ASSQQAGSNIQY

clone size: few
V gene: TRBV28
J gene: TRBJ1-2
CDR3 protein: ASSLRGGGDGYT

clone size: many
V gene: TRBV6-2/TRBV6-3
J gene: TRBJ2-3
CDR3 protein: ASSSHTDAQY